The next 25 T cell receptor beta chains were all read from a single sample in a study of blood T cells in healthy people across ages. Through a sample-barcoded 5' primer and a J-beta primer mix, a second PCR was run for roughly 7 to 12 cycles. One entry per CDR3 protein results from TCRdb running MiXCR on the 5' RACE reads. The repertoire holds about 1.4 million distinct CDR3 sequences, with roughly 59% as singletons. Sequenced input: blood. Receptors originate from a man between 18 and 35 years old in good health.

In this sample, this clonotype turned up a few times. The chain uses TRBV12-3 or TRBV12-4 and TRBJ1-4; TRBD1 might be the D (5 bases). The CDR3 has 13 amino acids. V lost 3 bases, J lost 7 bases, and 9 bases lay in between. The CDR3 region is CASSFPRAEKLFF. The CDR3 nucleotides are TGTGCCAGCAGTTTTCCCAGGGCTGAAAAACTGTTTTTT.

The J gene is TRBJ1-2, the V gene TRBV7-9; D may be TRBD1 (6 bases). There are 14 residues in the CDR3. V was pared by 1 base and J by 7 bases, with 13 bases between. CDR1 and CDR2 from the germline V gene are SEHNR and FQNEAQ (reference sequence). The CDR3 nucleotides read TGTGCCAGCAGCTTAGGTGGGACACCGGTTGGCTACACCTTC. This encodes CASSLGGTPVGYTF.

J is TRBJ1-5 and V is TRBV6-4, with 7 bases identical to TRBD1. Losses at the gene ends were 7 bases for V and 4 bases for J; bases not matched to a gene: 7. The CDR3 has 14 residues. Per germline, CDR1 MRHNA and CDR2 SNTAGT. The CDR3 is CASKWQGVNQPQHF. The CDR3 DNA reads TGTGCCAGCAAGTGGCAGGGGGTTAATCAGCCCCAGCATTTT.

The chain carries TRBV4-1 and TRBJ2-7; 13 bases agree with TRBD2. CDR3 size: 18 residues. The V and J ends lost 3 bases and 2 bases, in that order; junction bases with no gene match: 10. The germline CDR1 and CDR2 sequences are MGHRA and YSYEKL. CDR3 loop: CASSQGLAGTKFTYEQYF. In nucleotides, the CDR3 is TGCGCCAGCAGCCAGGGACTAGCGGGAACTAAATTTACCTACGAGCAGTACTTC.

V usage is TRBV4-1 and J usage is TRBJ1-2; 7 nucleotides align to TRBD1. The CDR3 spans 14 residues. From germline, CDR1 is MGHRA and CDR2 YSYEKL. The V segment lost 4 bases and the J segment 4 bases; nucleotides outside the gene matches: 6. CDR3 DNA: TGCGCCAGCAGCCCGACGACAGGGTTCTATGGCTACACCTTC. Translation: CASSPTTGFYGYTF.

For the CDR3, the DNA is TGTGCCACCAGTGATTGGGGTGGGAATACGCAGTATTTT. Translation: CATSDWGGNTQYF. The J gene is TRBJ2-3, the V gene TRBV24-1; D gene uncertain. This CDR3 spans 13 amino acids. Germline-derived CDR1 and CDR2 are KGHDR and SFDVKD. Deletions cut 2 bases from V and 7 bases from J, with 9 bases between.

The V call is TRBV6-2 or TRBV6-3, the J call TRBJ1-3; the D is unclear. The CDR3 spans 14 residues. Per the germline V gene, CDR1 is MNHEY and CDR2 is SVGEGT. Between the trimmed V and J ends, which lost 5 bases and 4 bases, there was a span of 12 bases. CDR3 region: CASSKTQSGNTIYF. DNA of the CDR3: TGTGCCAGCAGTAAGACCCAATCCGGAAACACCATATATTTT.

This chain joins TRBV11-2 and TRBJ2-5, with D hard to call. CDR1 and CDR2 (germline): SGHAT, FQNNGV. The CDR3 has 13 amino acids. V was trimmed by 5 bases and J by 5 bases, leaving 12 bases between them. The CDR3 DNA follows: TGTGCCAGCAGCCCCAGGTTACCTGAGACCCAGTACTTC. Translating it yields CASSPRLPETQYF.

This clonotype was detected only once. This chain joins TRBV29-1 and TRBJ1-1; no clear D. CDR3 length: 14 residues. V was clipped by 7 bases and J by 4 bases, with 19 bases between them. CDR1 is SQVTM, CDR2 ANQGSEA, per germline. CDR3 sequence (DNA): TGCAGCGACTTCGACCCCGGCCTGGGCACTGAAGCTTTCTTT. It specifies CSDFDPGLGTEAFF.

This clonotype has just a few counts. This chain uses TRBV7-2 with TRBJ2-1, with 8 nucleotides matching TRBD2. V dropped 0 bases and J dropped 7; count of bases not matched to a gene: 5. Germline values: CDR1 SGHTA, CDR2 FQGNSA. CDR3 length equals 15 residues. The CDR3 sequence: CASSLAAGVGNEQFF. Written as DNA, the CDR3 is TGTGCCAGCAGCTTAGCAGCGGGGGTCGGTAATGAGCAGTTCTTC. The full variable domain, completed using reference TRBV7-2 and TRBJ2-1, is GAGVSQSPSNKVTEKGKDVELRCDPISGHTALYWYRQSLGQGLEFLIYFQGNSAPDKSGLPSDRFSAERTGGSVSTLTIQRTQQEDSAVYLCASSLAAGVGNEQFFGPGTRLTVL.

This clonotype showed up just a few times. This chain connects TRBV29-1 to TRBJ1-6; D remains ambiguous. CDR1 SQVTM and CDR2 ANQGSEA come from the germline V gene. The CDR3 is 15 residues long. Trimming left V 6 bases short and J 0 bases short, with 12 bases between. CDR3 protein: CSVTSVSSYNSPLHF. In DNA, the CDR3 is TGCAGCGTGACGAGCGTGAGCTCCTATAATTCACCCCTCCACTTT. The entire variable domain, with the rest obtained from reference TRBV29-1 and TRBJ1-6, is as follows: SAVISQKPSRDICQRGTSLTIQCQVDSQVTMMFWYRQQPGQSLTLIATANQGSEATYESGFVIDKFPISRPNLTFSTLTVSNMSPEDSSIYLCSVTSVSSYNSPLHFGNGTRLTVT.

CDR3: CASSQEFSRLSNNSPLHF. The CDR3, as DNA: TGTGCCAGCAGCCAAGAATTTAGCCGTCTCTCGAATAATTCACCCCTCCACTTT. This chain links TRBV14 with TRBJ1-6; D is ambiguous. The CDR3 spans 18 residues. From germline, CDR1 is SGHDN and CDR2 FVKESK. Trimming took off 0 bases at V and 5 bases at J, with 17 bases between the two ends.

This sequence joins TRBV6-1 and TRBJ2-7; D remains unclear. The V end was cut by 3 bases, the J end by 0 bases, with 9 bases between. The CDR3 sequence is 14 residues long. Germline CDR1 is MNHNS and CDR2 is SASEGT. In nucleotides, the CDR3 is TGTGCCAGCAGTGAGGACCTCCGCTCCTACGAGCAGTACTTC. This gives the protein CASSEDLRSYEQYF.

This clonotype was seen only once. V and J are TRBV29-1 and TRBJ2-5; 8 positions match TRBD1. The CDR3 covers 14 residues. Germline-derived CDR1 and CDR2 are SQVTM and ANQGSEA. Trimming removed 1 base from V and 2 bases from J; junction bases left unmatched: 3. CDR3 in DNA: TGCAGCGTTGAAGTAACAGGGGGTCAAGAGACCCAGTACTTC. It specifies CSVEVTGGQETQYF.

The table lists this clonotype with a few counts. V is TRBV10-3 and J is TRBJ1-1, with 7 bases that match TRBD1. CDR3 size: 13 residues. Germline CDR1 and CDR2: ENHRY and SYGVKD. The V and J ends lost 10 bases and 1 base, in that order; junction bases with no gene match: 6. The CDR3 is CASRTGQNTEAFF. CDR3 sequence (DNA): TGTGCCAGCCGGACAGGTCAGAACACTGAAGCTTTCTTT.

This clonotype was seen a few times. In nucleotides, the CDR3 is TGCAGCGTTGTTTTCACCTACGAGCAGTACTTC. Translated, it gives CSVVFTYEQYF. The chain employs TRBV29-1 and TRBJ2-7; D not resolved. Germline lookup yields CDR1 SQVTM and CDR2 ANQGSEA. The CDR3 spans 11 residues. Trimming removed 4 bases at V and 2 bases at J, with 6 bases between.

The rearrangement links TRBV6-5 to TRBJ1-6; D uncertain. Per the germline V gene, CDR1 is MNHEY and CDR2 is SVGAGI. This CDR3 spans 14 amino acids. Trimming cost V 5 bases and J 5 bases, with 10 bases left between them. In DNA, the CDR3 is TGTGCCAGCAGTAAAGCTCGAGATAATTCACCCCTCCACTTT. This encodes CASSKARDNSPLHF.

The rearrangement links TRBV4-3 to TRBJ1-4, with D hard to call. The V end lost 1 base, the J end lost 7 bases, and 10 bases lay between the germline ends. Germline V gene data show CDR1 as LGHNA and CDR2 as YSLEER. This CDR3 has 14 residues. CDR3 loop: CASSQVGWPEKLFF. The CDR3 bases are TGCGCCAGCAGCCAAGTCGGCTGGCCTGAAAAACTGTTTTTT.

V and J are TRBV6-5 and TRBJ2-1; TRBD2 agrees at 14 bases. Germline trimming cut 6 bases from V and 9 bases from J; bases unmatched to any gene: 7. The CDR3 sequence is 15 residues long. CDR1 and CDR2 from the germline V gene are MNHEY and SVGAGI. The CDR3 loop is CASSPGLAGAFEQFF. CDR3 sequence (DNA): TGTGCCAGCAGCCCGGGACTAGCGGGGGCCTTTGAGCAGTTCTTC.

The V and J genes are TRBV11-2 and TRBJ2-2; D unclear. The CDR3 has 15 residues. Germline CDR1 and CDR2: SGHAT and FQNNGV. V was shortened by 2 bases and J by 9 bases, with 16 bases between the two germline ends. CDR3 in amino acids: CASSLTGFSPRELFF. Written as DNA, the CDR3 is TGTGCCAGCAGCTTAACTGGTTTTAGCCCCAGGGAGCTGTTTTTT.

The chain has TRBV20-1 and TRBJ2-7; 13 positions agree with TRBD2. The germline CDR1 and CDR2 sequences are DFQATT and SNEGSKA (reference sequence). The trim removed 3 bases at V and 5 bases at J, leaving 7 bases unmatched. The CDR3 totals 15 residues. The CDR3 coding sequence is TGCAGTGCTAGGGGGGGACTAGCGGGACTCGACGAGCAGTACTTC. This codes for CSARGGLAGLDEQYF.

This clonotype was counted between two and nine times. At one end the junction does not follow the germline gene, possibly because of a read error. The chain is built from TRBV5-1 and TRBJ2-5, with D perhaps matching TRBD2 (5 bases). The CDR3 runs 14 residues. Germline CDR1 SGHRS, CDR2 YFSETQ. The CDR3 protein is CASSLALAGETQYF. CDR3 in DNA: TGTGCCAGCAGCTTAGCGCTAGCCGGTGAGACCCAGTACTTC.

This clonotype was observed a handful of times. The chain joins TRBV7-9 to TRBJ1-1; D remains unclear. The CDR3 has 15 amino acids. Trimming stripped 5 bases from V and 0 bases from J, with 13 bases between. Germline V CDR1 and CDR2: SEHNR, FQNEAQ (reference sequence). Written as DNA, the CDR3 is TGTGCCAGCAGCCCCACGGGCGCGGTGAACACTGAAGCTTTCTTT. Translated: CASSPTGAVNTEAFF.

The CDR3 here is CASAPSGRISGEQYF. CDR3 bases: TGTGCTAGTGCCCCTAGCGGGAGGATCTCCGGGGAGCAGTACTTC. The chain couples TRBV12-5 to TRBJ2-4; 11 nucleotides line up with TRBD2. V lost 7 bases, J lost 13 bases, and 15 bases stayed unmatched. The CDR3 contains 15 residues. Germline values: CDR1 LGHNT, CDR2 FRNRAP.

The chain is built from TRBV29-1 and TRBJ2-1, with D tentatively TRBD1 (6 bases). In germline, CDR1 is SQVTM, CDR2 ANQGSEA. CDR3 length: 14 amino acids. Trimming took off 4 bases at V and 0 bases at J, with 10 bases between the two ends. DNA for the CDR3: TGCAGCGTTGGGGGGCCTAGCTCCTACAATGAGCAGTTCTTC. Translated, it gives CSVGGPSSYNEQFF.